What follows is one T cell receptor (beta chain) and its context. Its antigen is undetermined. This entry belongs to a study of T cell responses to AZD1222 COVID-19 vaccine. Study as a whole: Second doses at about 4 or about 12 weeks were pooled.

Study-wide results and caveats: The study identified only six AZD1222 recipients as seropositive at baseline. It was only after the peak T cell response that any repertoires were sampled.

This CDR3 region has 17 residues. The germline V gene has CDR1 SGDLS and CDR2 YYNGEE. V shed 3 bases and J 5 bases; nucleotides not matched to a gene: 8. Profiling relied on immunoSEQ multiplex PCR, and the TCRdb table lists in-frame clones only, not all of them. The sample yields roughly 100,000 clones, around nine tenths seen once. This specimen was peripheral blood, taken on day 0 of AZD1222 vaccination. The clonotype originates from an adult in good health. The rearrangement joins TRBV9 to TRBJ2-5, with TRBD2 matching over 15 bases. DNA of the CDR3: TGTGCCAGCAGCGCACGGACTAGCGGGGGGGCCGGTGAGACCCAGTACTTC. This codes for CASSARTSGGAGETQYF.